A single sample gave rise to the 22 T cell receptor beta chains below, sequenced in a study of blood T cells in healthy people across ages. The second PCR ran roughly 6 to 11 cycles with a sample-barcoded 5' primer and J-beta primers. TCRdb called the 5' RACE reads again in MiXCR, with one record for every CDR3 protein. The sample has 980,000 or so distinct CDR3 sequences, 45% to 50% seen once. Sequencing was carried out using blood. Receptor source: a young man in good health.

V is TRBV15 and J is TRBJ2-2; 11 positions agree with TRBD2. V lost 1 base to trimming and J lost 1 base; unmatched junction nucleotides: 5. The CDR3 extends over 18 amino acids. Germline assignment: CDR1 LNHNV and CDR2 YYDKDF (reference sequence). CDR3 coding DNA: TGTGCCACCAGCAGAGTTCTAGCGGGGGGACTGAACACCGGGGAGCTGTTTTTT. It encodes CATSRVLAGGLNTGELFF.

This chain links TRBV9 with TRBJ2-3, with 9 nucleotides matching TRBD2. CDR3 length: 16 residues. Germline V gene lookup returns CDR1 SGDLS and CDR2 YYNGEE. The J segment lost 5 bases and the V segment lost 2 bases, leaving 9 bases of the junction unmatched. This chain's CDR3 is CASSVRLLAGKDTQYF. The CDR3 nucleotides are TGTGCCAGCAGCGTGAGGCTGCTAGCGGGGAAAGATACGCAGTATTTT.

This chain uses TRBV28 with TRBJ2-5; TRBD1 agrees at 8 bases. Germline CDR1 is MDHEN and CDR2 is SYDVKM. The CDR3 loop spans 14 amino acids. With 1 base clipped from V and 5 bases from J, the junction kept 3 bases outside the gene matches. Written as DNA, the CDR3 is TGTGCCAGCAGTTTATATGACAGGGGTGAGACCCAGTACTTC. Residues: CASSLYDRGETQYF.

On this clonotype: The junction and the germline gene differ at one end; a read error may be behind it. The rearrangement joins TRBV12-3 or TRBV12-4 to TRBJ2-7; 9 nucleotides line up with TRBD2. The J call is uncertain, as TRBJ2-5 better fits the DNA end. The CDR3 length is 17 residues. CDR3 protein: CASSLVFGGGDQETQYF. As DNA, the CDR3 is TGTGCCAGCAGCTTAGTATTCGGCGGGGGGGACCAAGAGACCCAGTACTTC.

The chain employs TRBV27 and TRBJ2-3; D is possibly TRBD2 (7 bases). The V gene lost 6 bases and the J gene lost 4 bases, with 11 bases spanning the gap. CDR1 MNHEY and CDR2 SMNVEV come from the germline V gene (reference sequence). This CDR3 contains 13 residues. CDR3 DNA: TGTGCCAGCAGGAGGGGGGGCGCAGATACGCAGTATTTT. Translated, it gives CASRRGGADTQYF.

A few counts support this clonotype. This rearrangement joins TRBV7-9 to TRBJ2-7, with 7 bases aligning to TRBD2. The V gene end was trimmed by 1 base and the J gene end by 7 bases; junction bases not matched to a gene: 16. Germline assignment: CDR1 SEHNR and CDR2 FQNEAQ (reference sequence). The CDR3 loop spans 17 amino acids. The CDR3 loop reads CASSLVDSGVLYNEQYF. DNA of the CDR3: TGTGCCAGCAGCTTAGTAGACAGCGGGGTCTTATACAATGAGCAGTACTTC.

This sequence joins TRBV27 and TRBJ1-5, with a weak D call TRBD1 (5 bases). Germline lookup yields CDR1 MNHEY and CDR2 SMNVEV (reference sequence). There are 13 residues in the CDR3. Trimming removed 2 bases from V and 4 bases from J, with 6 bases in between. CDR3 sequence (DNA): TGTGCCAGCAGTTTAGGGGCAAATCAGCCCCAGCATTTT. Translated: CASSLGANQPQHF.

This sequence joins TRBV6-5 and TRBJ2-3; 7 bases align to TRBD2. The length of the CDR3 is 16 residues. V shed 6 bases, J shed 3 bases, and the junction held 12 bases outside the gene matches. CDR1 is MNHEY, CDR2 SVGAGI, per germline. This chain's CDR3 is CASSSLLAVNTDTQYF. In DNA, the CDR3 is TGTGCCAGCAGCTCCCTCCTAGCGGTGAATACAGATACGCAGTATTTT.

The rearrangement joins TRBV6-5 to TRBJ2-7, with 8 bases aligning to TRBD1. CDR1 is MNHEY and CDR2 is SVGAGI in the germline V gene. CDR3 length: 15 residues. J was trimmed by 0 bases and V by 4 bases; bases with no gene match: 5. CDR3 bases: TGTGCCAGCAGTTCCCCAGGGGGCCTCTCCTACGAGCAGTACTTC. This sequence encodes CASSSPGGLSYEQYF.

The chain carries TRBV5-1 and TRBJ2-2; D could derive from TRBD1 or TRBD2 (5 bases each). There are 15 residues in the CDR3. V lost 3 bases to trimming and J lost 2 bases, with 11 bases between them. The germline gives CDR1 SGHRS, CDR2 YFSETQ. CDR3 sequence: CASSSRDLNTGELFF. As DNA, the CDR3 is TGCGCCAGCAGCTCCCGGGACCTCAACACCGGGGAGCTGTTTTTT. The whole variable domain, remainder taken from reference TRBV5-1 and TRBJ2-2, is KAGVTQTPRYLIKTRGQQVTLSCSPISGHRSVSWYQQTPGQGLQFLFEYFSETQRNKGNFPGRFSGRQFSNSRSEMNVSTLELGDSALYLCASSSRDLNTGELFFGEGSRLTVL.

The CDR3 protein is CASSEDGGYNEQFF. The CDR3 DNA sequence: TGTGCCAGCAGTGAAGATGGCGGTTACAATGAGCAGTTCTTC. This chain uses TRBV6-1 with TRBJ2-1, with D hard to call. V was shortened by 1 base and J by 4 bases, with 8 bases between the two germline ends. This CDR3 has 14 residues. CDR1 is MNHNS and CDR2 is SASEGT in the germline V gene.

The chain joins TRBV11-3 to TRBJ2-2; TRBD2 aligns across 8 bases. CDR3 size: 15 residues. V lost 5 bases to trimming and J lost 5 bases; unmatched junction nucleotides: 7. From germline, CDR1 is SGHNT and CDR2 YENEEA. Here the CDR3 DNA reads TGTGCCAGCAGCCCGGGAGGGGGTTTAACCGGGGAGCTGTTTTTT. It codes for CASSPGGGLTGELFF.

This chain connects TRBV12-3 or TRBV12-4 to TRBJ1-2; no clear D gene. The CDR3 is 13 amino acids. V dropped 6 bases and J dropped 0 bases, with 8 bases sitting between them. CDR3 DNA sequence: TGTGCCAGCAGGGCCTATGCTAACTATGGCTACACCTTC. This codes for CASRAYANYGYTF.

This chain joins TRBV20-1 and TRBJ2-1; D gene ambiguous. The last part of the DNA fits TRBJ2-7 better; the J call may be wrong. The length of the CDR3 is 15 residues. Germline V gives CDR1 DFQATT, CDR2 SNEGSKA (reference sequence). CDR3: CSARRDAGSYNEQYF. CDR3 bases: TGCAGTGCTAGACGCGATGCTGGGTCCTACAATGAGCAGTACTTC.

This chain connects TRBV5-6 to TRBJ2-3, with D tentatively TRBD1 (6 bases). The CDR3 loop spans 16 amino acids. Between the trimmed V and J ends, which lost 10 bases and 2 bases, there was a span of 23 bases. The V gene's germline CDR1 is SGHDT and CDR2 YYEEEE. The CDR3 nucleotides are TGTGCCGGCGGCTTGCCAGACAGGCGACACACAGATACGCAGTATTTT. Its protein is CAGGLPDRRHTDTQYF.

This clonotype appeared a few times. V is TRBV11-2 and J is TRBJ2-3; D remains unclear. Germline assignment: CDR1 SGHAT and CDR2 FQNNGV. There are 16 residues in the CDR3. The germline V and J ends were trimmed by 5 bases and 0 bases, with 15 bases remaining between them. The CDR3 DNA sequence: TGTGCCAGCAGCAACCCTCACGGATCTAGCACAGATACGCAGTATTTT. Its translation is CASSNPHGSSTDTQYF.

The chain recombines TRBV6-1 with TRBJ2-7; TRBD1 is a possible D gene (5 bases). The CDR3 loop spans 17 amino acids. The V gene lost 6 bases and the J gene lost 0 bases, with 21 bases spanning the gap. The germline CDR1 and CDR2 sequences are MNHNS and SASEGT. The CDR3 region is CASSHPTPGKLSYEQYF. Here the CDR3 DNA reads TGTGCCAGCAGCCACCCGACTCCAGGGAAGCTCTCCTACGAGCAGTACTTC.

This clonotype has a handful of counts. The chain uses TRBV20-1 and TRBJ2-7, with TRBD2 matching over 11 bases. The germline V gene encodes CDR1 DFQATT and CDR2 SNEGSKA (reference sequence). Trimming took 5 bases from V and 3 from J; bases not matched to a gene: 6. This CDR3 spans 14 amino acids. CDR3 sequence (DNA): TGCAGTGCTTACACTAGCGGGGGTTTCTACGAGCAGTACTTC. The encoded protein is CSAYTSGGFYEQYF.

The chain is built from TRBV6-4 and TRBJ2-1, with 7 bases identical to TRBD2. V lost 3 bases and J lost 10; bases outside the gene matches: 9. The CDR3 has 14 amino acids. Germline lookup yields CDR1 MRHNA and CDR2 SNTAGT. The CDR3 DNA reads TGTGCCAGCAGTGAGAGCGGGGCAGGCCACGAGCAGTTCTTC. Amino acids: CASSESGAGHEQFF.

V is TRBV5-1 and J is TRBJ1-5, with a tentative D call TRBD1 (6 bases). Germline loops: CDR1 SGHRS, CDR2 YFSETQ. Trimming removed 3 bases at V and 2 bases at J, with 12 bases between. The CDR3 extends over 15 amino acids. The CDR3 nucleotides are TGCGCCAGCAGCTCAGGGGAATTTGGCAATCAGCCCCAGCATTTT. Encoded protein: CASSSGEFGNQPQHF.

The chain is built from TRBV28 and TRBJ1-5; weak D call: TRBD1 (5 bases). There are 20 residues in the CDR3. CDR1 is MDHEN, CDR2 SYDVKM, per germline. V was clipped by 5 bases and J by 1 base, with 27 bases between them. CDR3 coding DNA: TGTGCCAGCAGTCCGAGGGGCCGTCTTGCAGGCTACTTGAGCAATCAGCCCCAGCATTTT. It translates to CASSPRGRLAGYLSNQPQHF.

Notes on this clonotype: A much bigger clone sits one base away, suggesting this may be a read error. CDR3 residues: CASSYLGIVGSNEQFF. In nucleotides, the CDR3 is TGTGCCAGCAGTTACCTCGGGATAGTGGGAAGCAATGAGCAGTTCTTC. V and J are TRBV6-5 and TRBJ2-1, with D possibly matching TRBD2 (5 bases). The CDR3 is made up of 16 amino acids. Germline CDR1 is MNHEY and CDR2 is SVGAGI. Trimming cost V 2 bases and J 6 bases, with 17 bases left between them.